The T cell receptor (beta chain) under discussion was sequenced for a study of blood T cell repertoires in COVID-19. Overall study context: From the United States, Italy and Spain came samples of acute and convalescent COVID-19. T cells, B-cell-depleted T cells, or PBMCs supplied cDNA or gDNA.

V lost 0 bases, J lost 7 bases, and 9 bases stayed unmatched. This CDR3 is 16 amino acids long. Germline CDR1 and CDR2: SGDLS and YYNGEE. Libraries were prepared by immunoSEQ multiplex PCR; TCRdb keeps only in-frame clonotypes and omits some of them. This table holds 210,000 or so clones, approximately 80% found once. Sequencing input: peripheral blood. The chain recombines TRBV9 with TRBJ2-1; 8 bases fit TRBD2. The sequence came from a woman of 80 years or more with COVID-19, enrolled during active disease. Here the CDR3 reads CASSVGAGSGENEQFF. The CDR3 region has the DNA TGTGCCAGCAGCGTAGGGGCCGGTAGCGGGGAGAATGAGCAGTTCTTC. The full variable domain, rest sourced from reference TRBV9 and TRBJ2-1, is DSGVTQTPKHLITATGQRVTLRCSPRSGDLSVYWYQQSLDQGLQFLIQYYNGEERAKGNILERFSAQQFPDLHSELNLSSLELGDSALYFCASSVGAGSGENEQFFGPGTRLTVL.